Here is one T cell receptor (beta chain) with its context. What it binds is unknown. The CDR3 is 17 residues long. Germline CDR1 is PRHDT and CDR2 is FYEKMQ (reference sequence). Trimming removed 0 bases from V and 10 bases from J, with 19 bases in between. This sample is drawn from a study of T cell responses to AZD1222 COVID-19 vaccine. Study-wide results and limits: Spike regions recognized by vaccine-associated CD4 TCRs spanned the protein, led by 160-218 and 743-854. No repertoire was sampled before or during the peak T cell response, only after it. Seropositive at baseline were only six or seven AZD1222 recipients. Donors were largely white British and mainly female; clonal diversity was possibly underestimated.

TCRdb's copy holds only in-frame clones and misses some; the assay was immunoSEQ multiplex PCR. This sample has some 110,000 clones; approximately 88% occur once, and the top ten carry more than 4%. Material: peripheral blood, obtained on day 0 of AZD1222 vaccination. The clonotype comes from an adult in good health. The chain recombines TRBV13 with TRBJ1-6, with a possible D match to TRBD1 (5 bases). CDR3 sequence: CASSLGDSGLTVSPLHF. Here the CDR3 DNA reads TGTGCCAGCAGCTTAGGGGATTCGGGACTGACCGTCTCACCCCTCCACTTT.